This TCR beta chain was captured by sequencing in a study of shared clonotypes between healthy human individuals. Study outcomes and limitations: It was only blood that was sampled, and tissue repertoires likely differ. For naive CD4 cells, around 5% of clonotypes were shared across a few donors.

Sequencing was performed with immunoSEQ multiplex PCR; in TCRdb, only in-frame clones are kept and a portion is missing. Of roughly 2 million clones detected, 85% to 95% appear once; the ten largest clones hold 0.13%. About this clone: As yet, its antigen is unknown.

V lost 5 bases, J lost 0 bases, and 11 bases lay in between. There are 14 residues in the CDR3. From germline, CDR1 is MNHNY and CDR2 SVGAGI (reference sequence). The chain combines TRBV6-6 with TRBJ2-7; D remains unclear. The clonotype comes from a man younger than 30 in good health. The specimen sequenced was naive CD4+ T cells sorted from blood. Stated subset: CD45RA+ positively selected. The CDR3 reads CASSISFTSYEQYF. Here the CDR3 DNA reads TGTGCCAGCAGTATCAGTTTTACCTCCTACGAGCAGTACTTC.